Below are 31 T cell receptor beta chains sequenced from a single sample in a study of tumor-infiltrating lymphocytes in primary liver carcinoma. RNA was extracted from whole blood without cell sorting, alongside germline DNA. Using a constant-region primer together with ProtoScript II reverse transcriptase, TCR beta cDNA was made from roughly 520 ng of total RNA. Sequencing libraries for TCR beta derived from three nested multiplex PCR rounds that used slightly modified ARM-PCR. Use of TRBV1-TRBV30 forward primers with a C-beta reverse primer characterized the first two PCR rounds, which lasted about 11 cycles each. TCRdb passed the multiplex PCR reads through MiXCR, listing each CDR3 protein once. Among fewer than 250,000 distinct CDR3 sequences listed, less than 65% were seen once. Sequencing was performed on peripheral blood. Receptors were obtained from an older woman with primary liver carcinoma and hepatitis B virus infection.

This clonotype is judged medium-sized. The V call is TRBV11-2, the J call TRBJ2-1; TRBD2 is a possible D gene (7 bases). CDR1 is SGHAT, CDR2 FQNNGV, per germline. The CDR3 length is 13 residues. The V and J ends lost 3 bases and 8 bases respectively, with 11 bases between them. CDR3 residues: CASSFTGGDEQFF. CDR3 DNA: TGTGCCAGCAGCTTTACGGGGGGCGATGAGCAGTTCTTC.

This sequence joins TRBV11-2 and TRBJ1-1; D perhaps matches TRBD1 (6 bases). This CDR3 spans 12 amino acids. The germline V gene encodes CDR1 SGHAT and CDR2 FQNNGV. This chain's CDR3 is CPNSLGTLEAFF. Written as DNA, the CDR3 is TGTCCCAACAGCTTGGGGACACTTGAAGCTTTCTTT.

With respect to this clonotype: A clone one base away is much larger, so this may be a read error. A read error is likely, as this CDR3 ends without the conserved phenylalanine or tryptophan. Because the CDR3's place on the DNA is in doubt, the DNA is left out and the CDR3 is given as listed by TCRdb. The V and J genes are TRBV6-5 and TRBJ2-7; no check of the table's D call, TRBD2, against the DNA was made. The germline V gene encodes CDR1 MNHEY and CDR2 SVGAGI. The CDR3 is 11 amino acids in total, end residues counted. The CDR3 loop reads CASSRAGWEYL.

This clonotype was seen just once. This chain connects TRBV5-1 to TRBJ2-5, with 7 bases that match TRBD1. The CDR3 sequence is 13 residues long. V was pared by 6 bases and J by 0 bases, with 2 bases of the junction left unmatched. The germline V gene encodes CDR1 SGHRS and CDR2 YFSETQ. CDR3 in DNA: TGCGCCAGCACCCAGGGGGACCAAGAGACCCAGTACTTC. It yields the protein CASTQGDQETQYF.

This clonotype was detected once. At one boundary the junction diverges from the germline segment, which might be a read error. The V gene is TRBV5-4, the J gene TRBJ2-2; a possible D gene is TRBD2 (6 bases). CDR1 and CDR2 from the germline V gene are SGHNT and YYREEE (reference sequence). The CDR3 is 14 amino acids. This chain's CDR3 is CASSGGLNTGELFF. CDR3 sequence (DNA): TGTGCCAGCAGCGGGGGACTGAACACCGGTGAGCTGTTTTTT.

About this clonotype: The junction shows a germline mismatch at one end, possibly a read error. The chain recombines TRBV12-3 or TRBV12-4 with TRBJ2-3; 10 nucleotides line up with TRBD2. CDR3 length: 16 residues. The CDR3 here is CASSAGTSDNTDTRYF. CDR3 sequence (DNA): TGTGCCAGCAGTGCCGGGACTAGCGATAACACAGATACGCGGTATTTT.

On this clonotype itself: Its ends do not fully match the called genes, so a read error is possible. The rearrangement links TRBV11-1 to TRBJ2-7, with 7 bases fitting TRBD1. The CDR3 covers 15 residues. In germline, CDR1 is SGHAT, CDR2 FQDESV (reference sequence). In DNA, the CDR3 is TGTGCCAGCAGCAACCTACAGGGGCCGCCCTACGAGCATTACTTC. This translates into CASSNLQGPPYEHYF. The full variable domain, with the rest looked up from reference TRBV11-1 and TRBJ2-7, is EAEVAQSPRYKITEKSQAVAFWCDPISGHATLYWYRQILGQGPELLVQFQDESVVDDSQLPKDRFSAERLKGVDSTLKIQPAELGDSAMYLCASSNLQGPPYEHYFGPGTRLTVT.

On this clonotype itself: The junction differs from germline at one of its ends, possibly a read error. The chain uses TRBV6-2 or TRBV6-3 and TRBJ2-7; D perhaps matches TRBD2 (5 bases). The CDR3 contains 15 residues. In germline, CDR1 is MNHEY, CDR2 SVGEGT. The CDR3 protein is CAGSYGVALAYEQYF. The CDR3 DNA follows: TGTGCCGGCAGTTACGGGGTGGCCCTCGCCTACGAGCAGTACTTC.

This clonotype came up many times. The chain carries TRBV4-1 and TRBJ2-7; 8 bases fit TRBD1. V was clipped by 4 bases and J by 3 bases; unmatched bases: 5. The CDR3 is made up of 14 amino acids. Germline loops: CDR1 MGHRA, CDR2 YSYEKL. CDR3 region: CASSPTGVVYEQYF. Here the CDR3 DNA reads TGCGCCAGCAGCCCGACAGGGGTGGTCTACGAGCAGTACTTC.

This clonotype came up once. This sequence may be a read error, since a much larger clone differs from it by one base. The chain links TRBV29-1 to TRBJ2-1; D is possibly TRBD1 (6 bases). Germline CDR1 SQVTM, CDR2 ANQGSEA. V gave up 6 bases and J gave up 1 base, with 13 bases separating them. The CDR3 length is 14 residues. CDR3 sequence reads: CSVGAASSYNEQFF. The CDR3 nucleotides are TGCAGCGTGGGGGCAGCCTCTTCCTACAATGAGCAGTTCTTC.

This clonotype appeared a few times. The chain couples TRBV12-3 or TRBV12-4 to TRBJ2-1; TRBD2 matches 11 bases. Trimming cost V 5 bases and J 4 bases; bases outside gene matches: 1. The CDR3 totals 14 residues. As DNA, the CDR3 is TGTGCCAGCAGTCGGACTAGCGGGTACAATGAGCAGTTCTTC. This sequence encodes CASSRTSGYNEQFF.

With respect to this clonotype: An end of the junction differs from the germline gene, which may be a read error. This chain joins TRBV4-1 and TRBJ1-5; maybe TRBD1 (5 bases). Germline CDR1 reads MGHRA; CDR2 reads YSYEKL. CDR3 length: 16 residues. The CDR3 nucleotides are TGCACCAGCAGCCAGGGTCTGGGGGATGGGAATCAGCCCCAGCATTTT. Its translation is CTSSQGLGDGNQPQHF.

This clonotype was detected many times. The rearrangement joins TRBV6-2 or TRBV6-3 to TRBJ2-7; weak D call: TRBD1 (7 bases). Germline CDR1 is MNHEY and CDR2 is SVGEGT. V was clipped by 4 bases and J by 3 bases, with 16 bases between them. The CDR3 has 15 amino acids. This CDR3 is CASSSGGRPNYEQYF. CDR3 coding DNA: TGTGCCAGCAGTTCAGGGGGGAGACCAAACTACGAGCAGTACTTC.

Comments on this clonotype: A much larger clonotype is one base distant, so this may be a read error. The CDR3 carries no conserved terminal phenylalanine or tryptophan, so it likely arises from a read error. The genes are TRBV5-5 and TRBJ2-7; weak D call: TRBD1 (6 bases). Germline V gene data show CDR1 as SGHKS and CDR2 as YYEKEE (reference sequence). Trimming stripped 2 bases from V and 4 bases from J, with 19 bases between. The CDR3 totals 16 residues. The CDR3 nucleotides are TGTGCCAGCAGCTTAGGTCCGGACAGTCGAACTTACGAGCAGTACCTC. This encodes CASSLGPDSRTYEQYL.

On this clonotype: Sequence at one end of the junction differs from germline and may be a read error. The rearrangement links TRBV25-1 to TRBJ2-1; D is undetermined. From germline, CDR1 is MGHDK and CDR2 SYGVNS. The CDR3 has 14 amino acids. Here the CDR3 reads CASTEGRKGNEQFF. CDR3 DNA: TGTGCCAGCACTGAAGGTAGGAAGGGCAATGAGCAGTTCTTC.

The V gene is TRBV7-3, the J gene TRBJ2-3; D not resolved. CDR1 is SGHTA, CDR2 FQGTGA, per germline. V lost 5 bases and J 5 bases, leaving 17 bases between the germline ends. The CDR3 covers 15 residues. The CDR3 DNA reads as TGTGCCAGCAGCCCAACGGCTAACTTTGAAGATACGCAGTATTTT. This gives the protein CASSPTANFEDTQYF.

This clonotype was seen only a few times. The V and J genes are TRBV28 and TRBJ1-1; no clear D gene. The germline gives CDR1 MDHEN, CDR2 SYDVKM. The CDR3 sequence is 16 residues long. Trimming left V 1 base short and J 1 base short, with 13 bases between. CDR3 nucleotides: TGTGCCAGCAGTTTATTTCTGGGAGGAGGGAACACTGAAGCTTTCTTT. The encoded protein is CASSLFLGGGNTEAFF.

A single count supports this clonotype. It may be a read error: a sequence one base away is much more abundant. V gene TRBV4-1 combines with J gene TRBJ2-1; 8 bases agree with TRBD2. With V trimmed by 2 bases and J by 5 bases, 17 bases remained unmatched. CDR1 and CDR2 from the germline V gene are MGHRA and YSYEKL. The CDR3 length is 19 residues. The CDR3 DNA follows: TGCGCCAGCAGCCAACTTATGGTCCAGCGGGAGAGCCTGAACAATGAGCAGTTCTTC. This codes for CASSQLMVQRESLNNEQFF.

This chain joins TRBV11-1 and TRBJ2-3; 7 bases are a match to TRBD1. V was pared by 2 bases and J by 5 bases, with 7 bases of the junction left unmatched. This CDR3 comprises 15 residues. In germline, CDR1 is SGHAT, CDR2 FQDESV (reference sequence). The DNA for the CDR3 is TGTGCCAGCAGCTTATTGACAGGGAAGATAGATACGCAGTATTTT. Its translation is CASSLLTGKIDTQYF.

The V call is TRBV15, the J call TRBJ2-7; 8 nucleotides align to TRBD1. CDR1 is LNHNV and CDR2 is YYDKDF in the germline V gene (reference sequence). The CDR3 spans 17 residues. V gave up 4 bases and J gave up 1 base; unmatched junction bases: 12. The CDR3 loop is CATSIGRTGLESYEQYF. CDR3 sequence (DNA): TGTGCCACCAGCATTGGGAGGACAGGGTTGGAATCCTACGAGCAGTACTTC.

For this clonotype: A much larger clone lies one base from this, so it may be a read error. The chain uses TRBV6-5 and TRBJ2-3; 10 nucleotides match TRBD2. The germline V gene has CDR1 MNHEY and CDR2 SVGAGI. The CDR3 is 16 residues long. Trimming removed 1 base from V and 3 bases from J; junction bases left unmatched: 4. Here the CDR3 reads CASSYLASGSTDTQYF. The CDR3 coding sequence is TGTGCCAGCAGTTACTTGGCTAGCGGGAGTACAGATACGCAGTATTTT.

As regards this clonotype: It is likely a read error, because the conserved phenylalanine at the end of the CDR3 is missing. The V gene is TRBV10-3, the J gene TRBJ2-1; 9 bases are a match to TRBD1. Germline CDR1 ENHRY, CDR2 SYGVKD. The CDR3 is made up of 13 amino acids. The V gene end was trimmed by 10 bases and the J gene end by 4 bases; junction bases not matched to a gene: 5. The CDR3 here is CATRGTGYNEQFL. In DNA, the CDR3 is TGTGCCACCAGAGGGACAGGGTACAATGAGCAGTTCTTA.

V gene TRBV11-2 combines with J gene TRBJ2-7; TRBD1 or TRBD2 may be the D gene (5 bases each). There are 16 residues in the CDR3. V gave up 8 bases and J gave up 1 base, with 21 bases separating them. CDR1 is SGHAT, CDR2 FQNNGV, per germline. The CDR3 is CASGQLKLGVSYEQYF. In DNA form, the CDR3 reads TGTGCCAGCGGCCAATTAAAGCTGGGGGTGTCCTACGAGCAGTACTTC.

This clonotype has just a few counts. V usage is TRBV10-3 and J usage is TRBJ2-7, with 8 bases fitting TRBD1. Looked up from germline, CDR1 is ENHRY and CDR2 is SYGVKD. Unmatched junction bases numbered 0, after V lost 3 bases and J lost 2 bases. The CDR3 is 13 amino acids. The CDR3 is CAISEQGAYEQYF. CDR3 DNA sequence: TGTGCCATCAGTGAACAGGGGGCCTACGAGCAGTACTTC.

Details on this clonotype: A much larger clone sits a single nucleotide away, making a read error possible. The V gene is TRBV6-6, the J gene TRBJ2-5; 12 bases are a match to TRBD2. The length of the CDR3 is 17 residues. Germline V gene sequence: CDR1 MNHNY, CDR2 SVGAGI (reference sequence). The CDR3 bases are TGTGCCAGCAGTTCACAACCTAGCGGGAGGGCCTTGGAGACCCTGTACTTC. It specifies CASSSQPSGRALETLYF.

As concerns this clonotype: One end of the junction fails to match germline, which may point to a read error. The genes are TRBV11-2 and TRBJ2-1; D is perhaps TRBD1 or TRBD2 (5 bases each). Germline V lookup: CDR1 SGHAT, CDR2 FQNNGV. The CDR3 is 15 residues long. The CDR3 region has the DNA TGTGCTAGCAGCACGGGGCGTAGGTACTACAATGAGCGGTTCTTC. Amino acid sequence: CASSTGRRYYNERFF.

The chain recombines TRBV25-1 with TRBJ1-1, with D perhaps matching TRBD1 (5 bases). Germline values: CDR1 MGHDK, CDR2 SYGVNS. Trimming pared 5 bases from V and 6 bases from J, leaving 10 bases between. The length of the CDR3 is 12 residues. CDR3 in DNA: TGTGCCAGCAGTCCAGGGAGGTCTGAAGCTTTCTTT. Translation: CASSPGRSEAFF.

This clonotype was seen only a few times. This chain connects TRBV7-9 to TRBJ1-5; D may be TRBD1 (5 bases). V was clipped by 5 bases and J by 2 bases, with 10 bases between them. Germline CDR1 and CDR2: SEHNR and FQNEAQ (reference sequence). The CDR3 runs to 14 residues. The CDR3 reads CASSPGWGNQPQHF. DNA for the CDR3: TGTGCCAGCAGCCCAGGGTGGGGCAATCAGCCCCAGCATTTT.

This chain uses TRBV6-6 with TRBJ2-7, with D tentatively TRBD1 or TRBD2 (5 bases each). Germline assignment: CDR1 MNHNY and CDR2 SVGAGI (reference sequence). The CDR3 length is 16 residues. V dropped 5 bases and J dropped 4 bases, with 21 bases sitting between them. CDR3 nucleotides: TGTGCCAGCAGTAACCGGGACCTCCGAGAAACTTACGAGCAGTACTTC. It specifies CASSNRDLRETYEQYF.

This clonotype was observed at least ten times. The chain employs TRBV4-2 and TRBJ2-7; D might be TRBD1 (5 bases). Deletions cut 0 bases from V and 2 bases from J, with 11 bases between. Per the germline V gene, CDR1 is LGHNA and CDR2 is YNFKEQ. The CDR3 has 15 amino acids. This chain's CDR3 is CASSQDPGRAYEQYF. In nucleotides, the CDR3 is TGTGCCAGCAGCCAAGATCCAGGCAGGGCCTACGAGCAGTACTTC.

The V gene is TRBV11-2, the J gene TRBJ1-2; D perhaps matches TRBD1 (5 bases). V dropped 2 bases and J dropped 4 bases, with 23 bases sitting between them. Germline CDR1 and CDR2: SGHAT and FQNNGV. There are 18 residues in the CDR3. This CDR3 is CASSLRRGSAVSSYGYTF. CDR3 coding DNA: TGTGCCAGCAGCTTAAGACGGGGCAGCGCTGTTTCTAGCTATGGCTACACCTTC.